What follows is one TCR beta chain and its context. Its cognate antigen is unknown. This sample was taken from a study of PD-1 blockade in classical Hodgkin lymphoma. Whole-study context: Every 2 weeks, patients had 3 mg/kg nivolumab intravenously.

Study-wide results and limits: Similar baseline diversity was found in complete responders and newly diagnosed patients. Newly diagnosed patients were reported to start with lower TCR diversity than healthy donors.

The V end was cut by 1 base, the J end by 9 bases, with 10 bases between. Germline CDR1 SGHVS, CDR2 FQNEAQ. The CDR3 has 13 amino acids. Every patient had relapsed following autologous stem cell transplantation, and cohorts differed in brentuximab vedotin exposure. Magnetic negative selection was used to purify CD4+ T cells from thawed PBMCs. Best overall response was complete response, partial response or progressive disease in these relapsed/refractory classical Hodgkin lymphoma patients. The method was immunoSEQ multiplex PCR; TCRdb's version includes in-frame clones alone and lacks a portion of them. Of around 36,000 clones in the sample, over 75% were seen once.

The sample in question was CD4+ T cells from blood, obtained at baseline. The source is a human donor with classical Hodgkin lymphoma. This rearrangement joins TRBV7-8 to TRBJ2-1, with D possibly matching TRBD1 (5 bases). CDR3: CASSLVRAGEQFF. In DNA form, the CDR3 reads TGTGCCAGCAGCTTAGTCAGGGCTGGTGAGCAGTTCTTC.